One sample yielded the 20 T cell receptor beta chains listed below, sequenced in a study of shared clonotypes between healthy human individuals. Clones were read by immunoSEQ multiplex PCR, and TCRdb kept only the in-frame ones, dropping some. The sample lists roughly 650,000 clones, about 96% occurring once. What was sequenced was naive CD4+ T cells sorted from blood. Subset of the sample: CD45RA+ positively selected. These receptors originate from a woman in her twenties or thirties in good health.

The chain has TRBV7-9 and TRBJ2-2; 7 nucleotides line up with TRBD2. The V gene end was trimmed by 2 bases and the J gene end by 6 bases; junction bases not matched to a gene: 3. CDR3 length: 14 residues. Germline loops: CDR1 SEHNR, CDR2 FQNEAQ (reference sequence). This chain's CDR3 is CASSLSGGSGELFF. CDR3 coding DNA: TGTGCCAGCAGCTTATCGGGAGGTTCCGGGGAGCTGTTTTTT.

CDR3 sequence: CASRRQTESSYEQYF. CDR3 DNA sequence: TGCGCCAGCAGAAGACAGACCGAGAGCTCCTACGAGCAGTACTTC. The V and J genes are TRBV5-1 and TRBJ2-7, with D perhaps matching TRBD1 (5 bases). The V gene's germline CDR1 is SGHRS and CDR2 YFSETQ. V lost 5 bases, J lost 0 bases, and 15 bases lay in between. The CDR3 contains 15 residues.

The chain uses TRBV28 and TRBJ1-3; no firm D call. The CDR3 extends over 15 amino acids. The germline gives CDR1 MDHEN, CDR2 SYDVKM. Trimming stripped 4 bases from V and 0 bases from J, with 10 bases between. CDR3 nucleotide sequence: TGTGCCAGCAGTTCGGATAGGAACTCTGGAAACACCATATATTTT. Its protein product is CASSSDRNSGNTIYF.

The V and J genes are TRBV27 and TRBJ2-2; D could derive from TRBD1 or TRBD2 (5 bases each). V was pared by 4 bases and J by 0 bases, with 12 bases between. The CDR3 length is 16 residues. Germline V gene sequence: CDR1 MNHEY, CDR2 SMNVEV (reference sequence). CDR3 in DNA: TGTGCCAGCAGTTCGGGGACCGCCTCGAACACCGGGGAGCTGTTTTTT. Amino acid sequence: CASSSGTASNTGELFF.

The chain joins TRBV19 to TRBJ1-5, with a tentative D call TRBD1 (6 bases). The V end was cut by 1 base, the J end by 3 bases, with 10 bases between. The CDR3 has 15 amino acids. Per germline, CDR1 LNHDA and CDR2 SQIVND (reference sequence). The CDR3 nucleotides read TGTGCCAGTAGTATAGGACAGGCCTTCAATCAGCCCCAGCATTTT. Translated: CASSIGQAFNQPQHF.

The chain recombines TRBV19 with TRBJ2-3; D is perhaps TRBD2 (5 bases). The V end lost 0 bases, the J end lost 7 bases, and 11 bases lay between the germline ends. Germline V CDR1 and CDR2: LNHDA, SQIVND (reference sequence). This CDR3 has 14 amino acids. CDR3 DNA: TGTGCCAGTAGTATAGAGGGTTTCGGGAATACGCAGTATTTT. This codes for CASSIEGFGNTQYF.

This rearrangement joins TRBV6-5 to TRBJ1-1; possibly TRBD1 for D (6 bases). The V gene's germline CDR1 is MNHEY and CDR2 SVGAGI. Deletions cut 6 bases from V and 7 bases from J, with 18 bases between. The CDR3 runs to 14 residues. The CDR3 DNA reads as TGTGCCAGCAGAGACGAAGGGGGGCGAGGTGAAGCTTTCTTT. Translated, it gives CASRDEGGRGEAFF.

The chain has TRBV28 and TRBJ2-7; 9 nucleotides match TRBD2. The CDR3 extends over 15 amino acids. Germline loops: CDR1 MDHEN, CDR2 SYDVKM. J lost 4 bases, V lost 1 base, and 5 bases had no gene match. CDR3 nucleotides: TGTGCCAGCAGTTTATTGGCTAGCGGGATATACGAGCAGTACTTC. Encoded protein: CASSLLASGIYEQYF.

The J gene is TRBJ2-7, the V gene TRBV29-1; 11 bases agree with TRBD2. Germline-derived CDR1 and CDR2 are SQVTM and ANQGSEA. The CDR3 loop spans 14 amino acids. V shed 7 bases, J shed 6 bases, and the junction held 11 bases outside the gene matches. The CDR3 loop reads CSAEVVAGGSEQYF. CDR3 nucleotides: TGCAGCGCCGAGGTGGTAGCGGGAGGGAGCGAGCAGTACTTC.

V gene TRBV4-1 combines with J gene TRBJ1-6; D remains unclear. Trimming left V 1 base short and J 10 bases short, with 11 bases between. Germline CDR1 and CDR2: MGHRA and YSYEKL. The CDR3 covers 14 residues. The CDR3 loop reads CASSQVGMESPLHF. CDR3 in DNA: TGCGCCAGCAGCCAAGTCGGGATGGAGTCACCCCTCCACTTT.

This chain links TRBV4-1 with TRBJ1-4; no clear D. This CDR3 region has 18 residues. Germline lookup yields CDR1 MGHRA and CDR2 YSYEKL. V lost 0 bases and J 7 bases, leaving 21 bases between the germline ends. CDR3 amino acids: CASSQDEFAVGLLEKLFF. The CDR3 DNA follows: TGCGCCAGCAGCCAAGATGAATTCGCCGTTGGCTTGCTTGAAAAACTGTTTTTT.

The rearrangement uses TRBV28 and TRBJ2-4; maybe TRBD2 (5 bases). This CDR3 has 13 amino acids. V lost 5 bases, J lost 6 bases, and 11 bases lay in between. CDR1 and CDR2 from the germline V gene are MDHEN and SYDVKM. The CDR3, as DNA: TGTGCCAGCAGTCGGACTCTTGGAAACATTCAGTACTTC. Residues: CASSRTLGNIQYF.

The J gene is TRBJ2-5, the V gene TRBV10-3; unclear D gene. V was clipped by 3 bases and J by 2 bases, with 13 bases between them. CDR1 is ENHRY and CDR2 is SYGVKD in the germline V gene. The CDR3 has 15 residues. For the CDR3, the DNA is TGTGCCATCAGTGACCCGACTCTGGGGCAAGAGACCCAGTACTTC. Translating it yields CAISDPTLGQETQYF.

This chain joins TRBV28 and TRBJ2-3; D unresolved. The CDR3 consists of 15 residues. CDR1 and CDR2 (germline): MDHEN, SYDVKM. V lost 4 bases to trimming and J lost 0 bases, with 11 bases between them. DNA for the CDR3: TGTGCCAGCAGTTGGGTCACTGCTAGCACAGATACGCAGTATTTT. Amino acid sequence: CASSWVTASTDTQYF.

As regards this clone: This CDR3 is also generated by other DNA sequences in the sample. The chain recombines TRBV18 with TRBJ1-1, with no clear D. Trimming removed 3 bases from V and 2 bases from J, with 7 bases in between. CDR1 KGHSH and CDR2 LQKENI come from the germline V gene. The CDR3 runs 13 residues. CDR3 sequence (DNA): TGTGCCAGCTCACCTCCCGGCAACACTGAAGCTTTCTTT. It specifies CASSPPGNTEAFF.

CDR3 nucleotides: TGTGCCAGTAGTACAAGCAGCAATCAGCCCCAGCATTTT. Translated, it gives CASSTSSNQPQHF. The genes are TRBV19 and TRBJ1-5; no firm D call. The CDR3 extends over 13 amino acids. V was clipped by 4 bases and J by 1 base, with 5 bases between them. Germline V gene data show CDR1 as LNHDA and CDR2 as SQIVND (reference sequence).

This chain connects TRBV28 to TRBJ2-3; D may be TRBD2 (5 bases). V was trimmed by 7 bases and J by 1 base, leaving 18 bases between them. The CDR3 is 16 amino acids. Looked up from germline, CDR1 is MDHEN and CDR2 is SYDVKM. The CDR3 DNA follows: TGTGCCAGCACACCCGGACCCGGGCGGGGCACAGATACGCAGTATTTT. Protein: CASTPGPGRGTDTQYF.

The rearrangement uses TRBV28 and TRBJ1-5; TRBD1 is a possible D gene (5 bases). This CDR3 is 17 amino acids long. V was trimmed by 10 bases and J by 2 bases, leaving 24 bases between them. Germline V gene lookup returns CDR1 MDHEN and CDR2 SYDVKM. CDR3 bases: TGTGCCACCGTCGGGCTACAGGCCCCTTATGGCAATCAGCCCCAGCATTTT. This gives the protein CATVGLQAPYGNQPQHF.

The rearrangement joins TRBV2 to TRBJ1-5; no definite D call. Germline CDR1 reads SNHLY; CDR2 reads FYNNEI. The ends were cut back, 10 bases at V and 0 bases at J, with 13 bases in the middle. The CDR3 runs 14 residues. The DNA for the CDR3 is TGTGCCACCGCTGCCTACTCTAGCAATCAGCCCCAGCATTTT. It yields the protein CATAAYSSNQPQHF.

The chain is built from TRBV5-8 and TRBJ1-4; no clear D. The CDR3 has 16 amino acids. Looked up from germline, CDR1 is SGHTS and CDR2 is YDEGEE. V shed 4 bases and J shed 0 bases, with 13 bases lying between them. The DNA of the CDR3 is TGTGCCAGCAGCCAAACAGTCGCCGCAACTAATGAAAAACTGTTTTTT. Its translation: CASSQTVAATNEKLFF. The entire variable domain, with the rest obtained from reference TRBV5-8 and TRBJ1-4, is as follows: EAGVTQSPTHLIKTRGQQATLRCSPISGHTSVYWYQQALGLGLQFLLWYDEGEERNRGNFPPRFSGRQFPNYSSELNVNALELEDSALYLCASSQTVAATNEKLFFGSGTQLSVL.